Shown below are 14 T cell receptor beta chains from a single sample sequenced in a study of cytomegalovirus exposure and HLA in healthy donors. PCR was performed using 60 Vbeta and 13 Jbeta primers. Clones were read by immunoSEQ multiplex PCR, and TCRdb kept only the in-frame ones, dropping some. Altogether approximately 180,000 clones are present, 78% being singletons, with the ten largest covering around 14%. Input material: PBMCs. These receptors were taken from a woman between 45 and 60 years old in good health and CMV-seropositive.

This clone was seen a few times. The chain uses TRBV5-1 and TRBJ2-2; D perhaps matches TRBD2 (5 bases). Germline CDR1 SGHRS, CDR2 YFSETQ. Trimming took off 0 bases at V and 3 bases at J, with 9 bases between the two ends. The CDR3 has 15 amino acids. The CDR3 coding sequence is TGCGCCAGCAGCTTGGACCCGCGGGACACCGGGGAGCTGTTTTTT. It specifies CASSLDPRDTGELFF.

The rearrangement links TRBV19 to TRBJ1-2, with D possibly TRBD1 on 5 matching bases. CDR1 and CDR2 from the germline V gene are LNHDA and SQIVND (reference sequence). The CDR3 loop spans 16 amino acids. V was pared by 6 bases and J by 5 bases, with 22 bases between. The CDR3 region is CASSREAVPRPYGYTF. The CDR3 DNA follows: TGTGCCAGTAGCAGGGAGGCTGTTCCCCGACCTTATGGCTACACCTTC. The entire variable domain, with the rest obtained from reference TRBV19 and TRBJ1-2, is as follows: DGGITQSPKYLFRKEGQNVTLSCEQNLNHDAMYWYRQDPGQGLRLIYYSQIVNDFQKGDIAEGYSVSREKKESFPLTVTSAQKNPTAFYLCASSREAVPRPYGYTFGSGTRLTVV.

The chain uses TRBV5-1 and TRBJ1-2; 10 bases line up with TRBD1. Germline loops: CDR1 SGHRS, CDR2 YFSETQ. V lost 4 bases, J lost 4 bases, and 10 bases stayed unmatched. This CDR3 has 16 residues. For the CDR3, the DNA is TGCGCCAGCAGCATTGGGACAGGGGTCGAGGGCTATGGCTACACCTTC. Its translation: CASSIGTGVEGYGYTF.

This rearrangement joins TRBV7-9 to TRBJ2-5, with 9 bases fitting TRBD1. This CDR3 has 15 amino acids. Trimming took 1 base from V and 2 from J; bases not matched to a gene: 2. In germline, CDR1 is SEHNR, CDR2 FQNEAQ (reference sequence). CDR3 protein: CASSLGQGGQETQYF. The CDR3 region has the DNA TGTGCCAGCAGCTTAGGACAGGGGGGGCAAGAGACCCAGTACTTC.

This clone came up a few times. Here the CDR3 reads CSVEGGQGSGYTF. The DNA of the CDR3 is TGCAGCGTTGAAGGGGGACAGGGGTCTGGCTACACCTTC. V and J are TRBV29-1 and TRBJ1-2, with TRBD1 matching over 10 bases. This CDR3 has 13 amino acids. Trimming cost V 1 base and J 7 bases; bases outside gene matches: 3. The V gene's germline CDR1 is SQVTM and CDR2 ANQGSEA.

This clone was recorded once. The chain has TRBV9 and TRBJ1-2; a weak D match, TRBD1 (6 bases). Trimming shortened V by 0 bases and J by 8 bases, and 14 bases separated the two germline ends. Germline CDR1 SGDLS, CDR2 YYNGEE. The CDR3 is made up of 14 amino acids. This CDR3 reads CASSVGSGQGGYTF. The CDR3 DNA is TGTGCCAGCAGCGTAGGCTCGGGACAAGGGGGCTACACCTTC.

This chain uses TRBV11-3 with TRBJ2-3; D is uncertain. V lost 3 bases and J lost 2, with 12 bases in between. The CDR3 length is 15 residues. Germline values: CDR1 SGHNT, CDR2 YENEEA. The CDR3 region is CASSLSQAITDTQYF. The CDR3 DNA follows: TGTGCCAGCAGCTTGTCCCAGGCTATCACAGATACGCAGTATTTT.

This clone was observed at least ten times. The J gene is TRBJ1-1, the V gene TRBV9; D gene unclear. CDR1 SGDLS and CDR2 YYNGEE come from the germline V gene. This CDR3 comprises 13 residues. V lost 1 base, J lost 5 bases, and 9 bases lay in between. The CDR3 region is CASSVQVWTEAFF. The CDR3 DNA reads as TGTGCCAGCAGCGTACAGGTTTGGACTGAAGCTTTCTTT.

This clone was detected a few times. The chain has TRBV30 and TRBJ1-1, with 10 bases fitting TRBD1. The V segment lost 2 bases and the J segment 4 bases; nucleotides outside the gene matches: 7. This CDR3 is 15 amino acids long. Per germline, CDR1 GTSNPN and CDR2 SVGIG (reference sequence). The DNA of the CDR3 is TGTGCCTGGAGTTCTCGGACAGGGGGGGCCACTGAAGCTTTCTTT. Amino acids: CAWSSRTGGATEAFF.

The genes are TRBV18 and TRBJ2-7; D gene uncertain. Trimming stripped 5 bases from V and 2 bases from J, with 7 bases between. The CDR3 covers 12 residues. Germline lookup yields CDR1 KGHSH and CDR2 LQKENI. CDR3 coding DNA: TGTGCCAGCTCATCCTCCGCCTACGAGCAGTACTTC. It is translated as CASSSSAYEQYF.

Note on this clone: The junction does not match germline at one end; this may be a read error. This chain joins TRBV5-1 and TRBJ2-2; D not resolved. The CDR3 extends over 14 amino acids. Looked up from germline, CDR1 is SGHRS and CDR2 is YFSETQ. CDR3 nucleotides: TGCACCAGCAGCTTGATCTCCTCGGCCGGGGAGCTGTTTTTT. The encoded protein is CTSSLISSAGELFF. The whole variable domain, remainder taken from reference TRBV5-1 and TRBJ2-2, is KAGVTQTPRYLIKTRGQQVTLSCSPISGHRSVSWYQQTPGQGLQFLFEYFSETQRNKGNFPGRFSGRQFSNSRSEMNVSTLELGDSALYLCTSSLISSAGELFFGEGSRLTVL.

The V gene is TRBV4-1, the J gene TRBJ1-2, with D tentatively TRBD1 (5 bases). The CDR3 is made up of 15 amino acids. The V end lost 5 bases, the J end lost 4 bases, and 17 bases lay between the germline ends. Germline V CDR1 and CDR2: MGHRA, YSYEKL. DNA of the CDR3: TGCGCCAGCAGCTCAGGCGGAGGGGAGACCTATGGCTACACCTTC. This translates into CASSSGGGETYGYTF.

This chain joins TRBV4-1 and TRBJ2-5; D ambiguous. The DNA end favors TRBJ2-7, so the J call may be wrong. CDR3 length equals 14 residues. The V gene's germline CDR1 is MGHRA and CDR2 YSYEKL. CDR3 DNA sequence: TGCGCCAGCAGCCAAGCGTGGGCGTCTTACGAGCAGTACTTC. This sequence encodes CASSQAWASYEQYF.

The V gene is TRBV4-2, the J gene TRBJ2-5, with 8 bases lining up with TRBD2. Trimming at V came to 4 bases and at J to 4 bases, leaving 11 bases not matched to a gene. The germline V gene encodes CDR1 LGHNA and CDR2 YNFKEQ. This CDR3 comprises 16 residues. The CDR3 sequence is CASSPLAGGPGETQYF. The CDR3 DNA reads TGTGCCAGCAGCCCGCTCGCGGGGGGCCCCGGAGAGACCCAGTACTTC.